This is a list of T cell receptor beta chains from one sample in a study of siplizumab effects on memory and regulatory T cells. Only in-frame clones appear in the TCRdb table, and some are missing; sequencing was by immunoSEQ multiplex PCR. The sample lists 70,000 to 95,000 clones, roughly 96% seen once, with roughly 0.033% in the top ten. Material: naive CD4+ T cells sorted from blood. These receptors were taken from a human donor in good health. Both conserved end residues are part of each CDR3. The D gene is left open where the match is weak. Size is stated for part of the rows, as once, few or many counts, or as a class when the clone is expanded.

d_gene	abundance	j_gene	v_gene	CDR3aa	CDR3nt
-	-	TRBJ1-2	TRBV7-2	CASSDGDFRYGYTF	TGTGCCAGCAGCGACGGGGACTTTCGATATGGCTACACCTTC
-	-	TRBJ2-5	TRBV28	CASSFLLSGRETQYF	TGTGCCAGCAGTTTCCTTCTTAGCGGTCGGGAGACCCAGTACTTC
TRBD1	once	TRBJ2-3	TRBV6-1	CASSWSGGRDTQYF	TGTGCCAGCAGCTGGTCAGGGGGAAGAGATACGCAGTATTTT
-	once	TRBJ2-3	TRBV5-1	CASSLPSGSTDTQYF	TGCGCCAGCAGCTTGCCGAGCGGAAGCACAGATACGCAGTATTTT
-	once	TRBJ2-3	TRBV7-2	CASSLRGPHPTDTQYF	TGTGCCAGCAGCCTCCGGGGCCCTCACCCCACAGATACGCAGTATTTT
-	-	TRBJ2-2	TRBV30	CAWSPPRSPVGELFF	TGTGCCTGGAGTCCACCGCGGTCCCCGGTCGGGGAGCTGTTTTTT
-	-	TRBJ1-3	TRBV18	CASSLLTGVSGNTIYF	TGTGCCAGCTCACTTTTGACGGGGGTCTCTGGAAACACCATATATTTT
-	-	TRBJ2-6	TRBV7-2	CASSLVSGVGANVLTF	TGTGCCAGCAGCTTAGTGTCGGGGGTTGGGGCCAACGTCCTGACTTTC
-	-	TRBJ1-2	TRBV6-6	CASSSITGNYGYTF	TGTGCCAGCAGTTCCATTACAGGGAACTATGGCTACACCTTC
-	-	TRBJ1-1	TRBV6-1	CATRQYTEAFF	TGTGCCACGCGACAGTACACTGAAGCTTTCTTT
-	once	TRBJ1-1	TRBV5-1	CASSFDGKNTEAFF	TGCGCCAGCAGCTTCGACGGAAAGAACACTGAAGCTTTCTTT
TRBD2	-	TRBJ2-7	TRBV7-2	CASSRTSGGAYEQYF	TGTGCCAGCAGTCGGACTAGCGGGGGTGCCTACGAGCAGTACTTC
TRBD2	-	TRBJ2-2	TRBV28	CASSSMGGDTGELFF	TGTGCCAGCAGTTCAATGGGAGGGGACACCGGGGAGCTGTTTTTT
-	-	TRBJ1-4	TRBV10-3	CAISGGEKLFF	TGTGCCATCAGTGGGGGAGAAAAACTGTTTTTT
-	once	TRBJ1-6	TRBV4-1	CASSQVVRGYNSPLHF	TGCGCCAGCAGCCAAGTCGTCAGGGGATATAATTCACCCCTCCACTTT
-	-	TRBJ2-5	TRBV5-1	CASTVRGAFQETQYF	TGCGCCAGCACTGTACGGGGGGCCTTCCAAGAGACCCAGTACTTC
-	-	TRBJ2-7	TRBV28	CASSPWTEPYEQYF	TGTGCCAGCAGCCCGTGGACCGAACCCTACGAGCAGTACTTC
-	-	TRBJ1-4	TRBV18	CASSPQGVNEKLFF	TGTGCCAGCTCACCGCAGGGTGTGAATGAAAAACTGTTTTTT
-	-	TRBJ1-1	TRBV13	CASSEWPRNTEAFF	TGTGCCAGCAGCGAGTGGCCGAGGAACACTGAAGCTTTCTTT
-	-	TRBJ2-2	TRBV28	CASQSPVGHAGELFF	TGTGCCAGCCAATCGCCCGTGGGACACGCCGGGGAGCTGTTTTTT
-	-	TRBJ2-1	TRBV19	CASRRGPYNEQFF	TGTGCCAGTAGAAGGGGCCCCTACAATGAGCAGTTCTTC
-	-	TRBJ1-1	TRBV5-4	CASSLQGQNTEAFF	TGTGCCAGCAGCTTACAGGGACAAAACACTGAAGCTTTCTTT
TRBD1	-	TRBJ2-7	TRBV5-1	CASSFTGAGTEQYF	TGCGCCAGCAGCTTCACAGGGGCAGGTACCGAGCAGTACTTC
TRBD2	-	TRBJ2-5	TRBV7-3	CASSLLAEETQYF	TGTGCCAGCAGCCTCCTAGCGGAAGAGACCCAGTACTTC
TRBD1	-	TRBJ2-7	TRBV28	CASTIQGATYEQYF	TGTGCCAGCACCATACAGGGGGCGACCTACGAGCAGTACTTC
-	-	TRBJ2-3	TRBV9	CASSVVSGVRDTQYF	TGTGCCAGCAGCGTAGTTTCCGGGGTTCGCGATACGCAGTATTTT
-	-	TRBJ1-5	TRBV5-1	CASSFGQNQPQHF	TGCGCCAGCAGCTTCGGACAGAATCAGCCCCAGCATTTT
-	-	TRBJ1-2	TRBV20-1	CSAGGTYGYTF	TGCAGCGCCGGGGGAACCTATGGCTACACCTTC
-	-	TRBJ2-7	TRBV5-4	CASTLGGGRDEQYF	TGTGCCAGCACCCTGGGGGGGGGCCGAGACGAGCAGTACTTC
-	-	TRBJ1-6	TRBV28	CASSLAQPGVSPLHF	TGTGCCAGCAGTTTAGCCCAGCCGGGGGTATCACCCCTCCACTTT
-	once	TRBJ1-2	TRBV29-1	CSVVGVQGVGGYTF	TGCAGCGTTGTGGGCGTACAGGGAGTGGGAGGCTACACCTTC
-	-	TRBJ2-5	TRBV4-1	CASSQRTDQETQYF	TGCGCCAGCAGCCAGAGGACAGACCAAGAGACCCAGTACTTC
-	-	TRBJ1-2	TRBV28	CASSLTDLYYGYTF	TGTGCCAGCAGTTTGACAGACCTCTACTATGGCTACACCTTC
-	-	TRBJ1-5	TRBV29-1	CSVEVALDQPQHF	TGCAGCGTTGAGGTCGCGCTCGATCAGCCCCAGCATTTT
-	-	TRBJ2-2	TRBV30	CARHMEGTTGELFF	TGTGCCCGCCACATGGAAGGGACGACCGGGGAGCTGTTTTTT
-	-	TRBJ1-4	TRBV6-5	CASSYGSGRGNEKLFF	TGTGCCAGCAGTTACGGCTCCGGGAGGGGAAATGAAAAACTGTTTTTT
-	-	TRBJ2-7	TRBV29-1	CTQRADTYEQYF	TGCACCCAAAGGGCAGATACCTACGAGCAGTACTTC
-	-	TRBJ2-7	TRBV6-1	CASTETYEQYF	TGTGCCAGCACCGAAACCTACGAGCAGTACTTC
-	-	TRBJ1-2	TRBV30	CAWSVTGFGYTF	TGTGCCTGGAGTGTTACGGGGTTCGGCTACACCTTC
-	-	TRBJ2-7	TRBV7-2	CASSPPIIYEQYF	TGTGCCAGCAGCCCACCCATCATCTACGAGCAGTACTTC
TRBD1	-	TRBJ1-1	TRBV27	CASSHGQEQKAFF	TGTGCCAGCAGTCATGGACAGGAACAGAAAGCTTTCTTT
TRBD2	once	TRBJ2-1	TRBV7-3	CASSFTSGGMGEQFF	TGTGCCAGCAGCTTTACTAGCGGGGGTATGGGTGAGCAGTTCTTC
-	-	TRBJ2-3	TRBV6-5	CASRGNTDTQYF	TGTGCCAGCAGGGGAAACACAGATACGCAGTATTTT
-	-	TRBJ2-7	TRBV6-1	CASRGTGTGPYEQYF	TGTGCCAGCAGGGGAACCGGGACGGGTCCCTACGAGCAGTACTTC
-	-	TRBJ1-2	TRBV7-2	CASTGRANYGYTF	TGTGCCAGCACTGGGAGAGCTAACTATGGCTACACCTTC
TRBD1	once	TRBJ1-1	TRBV19	CASSIGRTGENTEAFF	TGTGCCAGTAGTATCGGGAGGACAGGGGAGAACACTGAAGCTTTCTTT
TRBD1	once	TRBJ1-3	TRBV19	CASRTGASGNTIYF	TGTGCCAGTAGGACAGGGGCCTCTGGAAACACCATATATTTT
-	-	TRBJ2-7	TRBV20-1	CSASGDEQYF	TGCAGTGCTAGTGGGGACGAGCAGTACTTC
-	-	TRBJ1-2	TRBV5-4	CASSLAGNNYGYTF	TGTGCCAGCAGCCTAGCCGGGAACAACTATGGCTACACCTTC
-	-	TRBJ2-1	TRBV5-1	CASSLSGVNNEQFF	TGCGCCAGCAGTCTGAGCGGTGTAAACAATGAGCAGTTCTTC
-	-	TRBJ2-7	TRBV9	CASSPPGRWEQYF	TGTGCCAGCAGCCCCCCGGGCCGTTGGGAGCAGTACTTC
TRBD1	-	TRBJ1-2	TRBV28	CASSLQGTLGYTF	TGTGCCAGCAGTCTACAGGGGACGTTGGGCTACACCTTC
TRBD2	-	TRBJ2-3	TRBV12-5	CASGLAGTSLSYRQYF	TGTGCTAGTGGTTTGGCCGGGACTAGTCTCTCGTATCGGCAGTATTTT
TRBD1	-	TRBJ2-7	TRBV4-1	CASSQTGSYEQYF	TGCGCCAGCAGCCAGACAGGGTCCTACGAGCAGTACTTC